This T cell receptor beta chain was documented in a study of cytomegalovirus exposure and HLA in healthy donors. Study outcomes and limitations: TRBV6-2, TRBV6-3 and some other V segments were excluded as indistinguishable. A few CMV-associated chains proved CMV antigen-specific in vitro.

This clone was seen a single time. Its antigen is not known. V lost 3 bases and J 6 bases, leaving 8 bases between the germline ends. The germline gives CDR1 MGHRA, CDR2 YSYEKL. The CDR3 has 12 amino acids. A multiplex PCR was run with 60 Vbeta primers and 13 Jbeta primers. The repertoire was sequenced with immunoSEQ multiplex PCR; TCRdb's copy has only in-frame clones and lacks some. The profile covers roughly 150,000 clones, with approximately 70% appearing a single time and roughly 5.2% taken by the ten largest. The material sequenced was PBMCs. The receptor was derived from a woman under 30 in good health and CMV-seropositive. The V and J genes are TRBV4-1 and TRBJ1-2; tentative D call: TRBD1 (6 bases). The CDR3 coding sequence is TGCGCCAGCAGCCAGGGGGCCAATGGCTACACCTTC. It is translated as CASSQGANGYTF.